This T cell receptor (beta chain) comes out of a study of blood T cell repertoires in COVID-19. As for the study in general: T cells, B-cell-depleted T cells, or PBMCs supplied cDNA or gDNA.

The CDR3 sequence is 15 residues long. Germline assignment: CDR1 MRHNA and CDR2 SNTAGT. Unmatched junction bases numbered 10, after V lost 8 bases and J lost 7 bases. Assay used: immunoSEQ multiplex PCR; TCRdb lists only in-frame clones, some missing. The table shows roughly 500,000 clones, with roughly 87% occurring only once. Sequencing was carried out using peripheral blood. The receptor was isolated from a man in his late teens or twenties with COVID-19, enrolled during active disease. The chain links TRBV6-4 to TRBJ1-6; 8 bases agree with TRBD1. CDR3 in DNA: TGTGCCAGCCGACAGGGGCCGTTGGGGAATTCACCCCTCCACTTT. This codes for CASRQGPLGNSPLHF.